This is a list of T cell receptor beta chains from one sample in a study of blood T cell repertoires in COVID-19. The table came from immunoSEQ multiplex PCR; TCRdb's copy has only in-frame clones and leaves some out. The sample yields 200,000 to 300,000 clones, 84% seen once. Sequencing was done on a sample of peripheral blood. All receptors come from a woman aged 40 to 49 who had recovered from COVID-19. Both conserved end residues are part of each CDR3. D genes are given only for firm matches. Where a row states a size, it is once, few, many or the class of an expanded clone; other rows omit it.

v_call: TRBV27; clone_size: once; d_call: TRBD1; j_call: TRBJ2-5; cdr3_aa: CASSSGQQQETQYF; cdr3_nt: TGTGCCAGCAGTTCGGGACAGCAGCAAGAGACCCAGTACTTC
v_call: TRBV11-2; clone_size: .; d_call: .; j_call: TRBJ2-1; cdr3_aa: CASSLGLYNEQFF; cdr3_nt: TGTGCCAGCAGCTTGGGACTCTACAATGAGCAGTTCTTC
v_call: TRBV7-9; clone_size: .; d_call: .; j_call: TRBJ2-7; cdr3_aa: CASRQDLHYEQYF; cdr3_nt: TGTGCCAGTCGACAGGATCTTCATTACGAGCAGTACTTC
v_call: TRBV6-5; clone_size: .; d_call: TRBD2; j_call: TRBJ2-1; cdr3_aa: CASTTLAGAYNEQFF; cdr3_nt: TGTGCCAGCACAACACTAGCGGGGGCTTACAATGAGCAGTTCTTC
v_call: TRBV3-1/TRBV3-2; clone_size: few; d_call: .; j_call: TRBJ1-3; cdr3_aa: CASSQEWSNGNTIYF; cdr3_nt: TGTGCCAGCAGCCAAGAGTGGAGCAATGGAAACACCATATATTTT
v_call: TRBV27; clone_size: .; d_call: .; j_call: TRBJ1-4; cdr3_aa: CASSLYGGNEKLFF; cdr3_nt: TGTGCCAGCAGTTTGTACGGGGGGAATGAAAAACTGTTTTTT
v_call: TRBV28; clone_size: .; d_call: .; j_call: TRBJ2-2; cdr3_aa: CATSLNTGELFF; cdr3_nt: TGTGCCACCTCTCTTAACACCGGGGAGCTGTTTTTT
v_call: TRBV2; clone_size: .; d_call: .; j_call: TRBJ2-7; cdr3_aa: CASMGGQPPAEQYF; cdr3_nt: TGTGCCAGCATGGGCGGACAGCCACCGGCTGAGCAGTACTTC
v_call: TRBV9; clone_size: .; d_call: TRBD2; j_call: TRBJ2-1; cdr3_aa: CASSAGGLAGWNEQFF; cdr3_nt: TGTGCCAGCAGCGCCGGGGGGCTAGCGGGTTGGAATGAGCAGTTCTTC
v_call: TRBV24-1; clone_size: .; d_call: .; j_call: TRBJ1-2; cdr3_aa: CATSDFAQGGYTF; cdr3_nt: TGTGCCACCAGTGATTTTGCTCAGGGGGGCTACACCTTC
v_call: TRBV19; clone_size: .; d_call: TRBD1; j_call: TRBJ2-7; cdr3_aa: CASSSGGAAYEQYF; cdr3_nt: TGTGCCAGTAGTTCAGGGGGCGCGGCGTACGAGCAGTACTTC
v_call: TRBV24-1; clone_size: .; d_call: .; j_call: TRBJ1-5; cdr3_aa: CATEGGNNQPQHF; cdr3_nt: TGTGCCACCGAGGGAGGGAACAATCAGCCCCAGCATTTT
v_call: TRBV7-2; clone_size: .; d_call: TRBD1; j_call: TRBJ1-1; cdr3_aa: CASSPRLGQGAGTEAFF; cdr3_nt: TGTGCCAGCAGTCCCCGGCTCGGACAGGGGGCTGGCACTGAAGCTTTCTTT
v_call: TRBV6-5; clone_size: .; d_call: .; j_call: TRBJ1-4; cdr3_aa: CASSYSWGGDEKLFF; cdr3_nt: TGTGCCAGCAGTTACTCGTGGGGAGGCGATGAAAAACTGTTTTTT
v_call: TRBV14; clone_size: .; d_call: TRBD2; j_call: TRBJ2-5; cdr3_aa: CASSQVPAGIQETQYF; cdr3_nt: TGTGCCAGCAGCCAAGTCCCAGCGGGGATCCAAGAGACCCAGTACTTC
v_call: TRBV6-5; clone_size: few; d_call: TRBD1; j_call: TRBJ2-2; cdr3_aa: CASSFGTGDFTGELFF; cdr3_nt: TGTGCCAGCAGTTTTGGGACAGGGGATTTCACCGGGGAGCTGTTTTTT
v_call: TRBV19; clone_size: .; d_call: .; j_call: TRBJ2-3; cdr3_aa: CASSMAGQVDTQYF; cdr3_nt: TGTGCCAGTAGTATGGCGGGGCAAGTGGATACGCAGTATTTT
v_call: TRBV18; clone_size: .; d_call: .; j_call: TRBJ2-4; cdr3_aa: CASSPPSGSKNIQYF; cdr3_nt: TGTGCCAGCTCACCACCATCAGGGTCCAAAAACATTCAGTACTTC
v_call: TRBV28; clone_size: .; d_call: .; j_call: TRBJ1-1; cdr3_aa: CASSVGTRSAEAFF; cdr3_nt: TGTGCCAGCAGTGTAGGAACCCGTAGCGCTGAAGCTTTCTTT
v_call: TRBV3-1/TRBV3-2; clone_size: .; d_call: TRBD1; j_call: TRBJ2-2; cdr3_aa: CASSLGQGNTGELFF; cdr3_nt: TGTGCCAGCAGCCTGGGACAGGGTAACACCGGGGAGCTGTTTTTT
v_call: TRBV6-1; clone_size: few; d_call: .; j_call: TRBJ1-5; cdr3_aa: CASSDHYNQPQHF; cdr3_nt: TGTGCCAGCAGTGATCACTACAATCAGCCCCAGCATTTT
v_call: TRBV15; clone_size: .; d_call: .; j_call: TRBJ1-2; cdr3_aa: CATSRGGIANYGYTF; cdr3_nt: TGTGCCACCAGCCGGGGGGGCATAGCTAACTATGGCTACACCTTC
v_call: TRBV6-5; clone_size: .; d_call: TRBD2; j_call: TRBJ2-3; cdr3_aa: CASSYRGGPTDTQYF; cdr3_nt: TGTGCCAGCAGTTACCGGGGGGGGCCCACAGATACGCAGTATTTT
v_call: TRBV9; clone_size: .; d_call: TRBD1; j_call: TRBJ2-3; cdr3_aa: CASSLTGVSTDTQYF; cdr3_nt: TGTGCCAGCAGCCTAACAGGGGTCAGCACAGATACGCAGTATTTT
v_call: TRBV5-1; clone_size: .; d_call: TRBD1; j_call: TRBJ2-1; cdr3_aa: CASSSQGVFYNEQFF; cdr3_nt: TGCGCCAGCAGCTCGCAGGGGGTTTTCTACAATGAGCAGTTCTTC
v_call: TRBV29-1; clone_size: few; d_call: .; j_call: TRBJ1-3; cdr3_aa: CSGLRGSGNTIYF; cdr3_nt: TGCAGCGGGCTTAGGGGCTCTGGAAACACCATATATTTT
v_call: TRBV11-2; clone_size: .; d_call: TRBD1; j_call: TRBJ2-7; cdr3_aa: CASSIGQGPSYEQYF; cdr3_nt: TGTGCCAGCAGCATCGGACAGGGGCCCTCCTACGAGCAGTACTTC
v_call: TRBV4-1; clone_size: once; d_call: .; j_call: TRBJ1-1; cdr3_aa: CASSHRDTEAFF; cdr3_nt: TGCGCCAGCAGCCACAGGGACACTGAAGCTTTCTTT
v_call: TRBV11-2; clone_size: .; d_call: TRBD1; j_call: TRBJ1-2; cdr3_aa: CASSLLGQGFGYTF; cdr3_nt: TGTGCCAGCAGCTTATTGGGACAGGGTTTCGGCTACACCTTC
v_call: TRBV28; clone_size: once; d_call: TRBD1; j_call: TRBJ1-3; cdr3_aa: CATESGTAGNTIYF; cdr3_nt: TGTGCCACCGAGTCAGGGACAGCTGGAAACACCATATATTTT
v_call: TRBV7-2; clone_size: once; d_call: TRBD1; j_call: TRBJ2-1; cdr3_aa: CASSFTGGHEQFF; cdr3_nt: TGTGCCAGCAGCTTTACAGGGGGCCATGAGCAGTTCTTC
v_call: TRBV5-5; clone_size: .; d_call: TRBD1; j_call: TRBJ2-5; cdr3_aa: CASSLGDRGGETQYF; cdr3_nt: TGTGCCAGCAGCTTGGGGGACAGGGGGGGCGAGACCCAGTACTTC
v_call: TRBV5-1; clone_size: .; d_call: .; j_call: TRBJ1-1; cdr3_aa: CASSDGRWAGDTEAFF; cdr3_nt: TGCGCCAGCAGCGACGGCCGATGGGCCGGGGACACTGAAGCTTTCTTT
v_call: TRBV10-3; clone_size: .; d_call: .; j_call: TRBJ2-7; cdr3_aa: CASRDTTYEQYF; cdr3_nt: TGTGCCAGCCGGGACACTACCTACGAGCAGTACTTC
v_call: TRBV7-2; clone_size: .; d_call: TRBD2; j_call: TRBJ2-1; cdr3_aa: CASSLLGRGGAYNEQFF; cdr3_nt: TGTGCCAGCAGCCTCCTCGGCCGCGGGGGGGCCTACAATGAGCAGTTCTTC
v_call: TRBV5-4; clone_size: .; d_call: TRBD1; j_call: TRBJ1-1; cdr3_aa: CASSSRDRNTEAFF; cdr3_nt: TGTGCCAGCAGCTCCCGGGACAGGAACACTGAAGCTTTCTTT
v_call: TRBV4-2; clone_size: .; d_call: TRBD2; j_call: TRBJ2-3; cdr3_aa: CASSQKPPRSGGNTDTQYF; cdr3_nt: TGTGCCAGCAGCCAAAAGCCCCCTCGTAGCGGGGGGAACACAGATACGCAGTATTTT
v_call: TRBV28; clone_size: .; d_call: .; j_call: TRBJ2-7; cdr3_aa: CASSLQGTSYEQYF; cdr3_nt: TGTGCCAGCAGCCTACAGGGTACCTCCTACGAGCAGTACTTC
v_call: TRBV30; clone_size: .; d_call: .; j_call: TRBJ1-2; cdr3_aa: CAWSVQLKVVYGYTF; cdr3_nt: TGTGCCTGGAGTGTACAACTAAAAGTAGTCTATGGCTACACCTTC
v_call: TRBV10-1; clone_size: .; d_call: .; j_call: TRBJ2-2; cdr3_aa: CASSSGGRETGELFF; cdr3_nt: TGCGCCAGCAGTTCCGGGGGGCGAGAAACCGGGGAGCTGTTTTTT
v_call: TRBV24-1; clone_size: .; d_call: TRBD2; j_call: TRBJ2-5; cdr3_aa: CATSDFSGGRRETQYF; cdr3_nt: TGTGCCACCAGTGATTTCAGCGGGGGTAGGAGAGAGACCCAGTACTTC
v_call: TRBV19; clone_size: once; d_call: TRBD2; j_call: TRBJ2-2; cdr3_aa: CASSSSGGSNTGELFF; cdr3_nt: TGTGCCAGTAGTTCTAGCGGGGGGTCGAACACCGGGGAGCTGTTTTTT
v_call: TRBV13; clone_size: .; d_call: .; j_call: TRBJ2-5; cdr3_aa: CASSDRRQYGAGTQYF; cdr3_nt: TGTGCCAGCAGCGATCGCCGGCAGTACGGTGCGGGGACCCAGTACTTC
v_call: TRBV7-9; clone_size: .; d_call: .; j_call: TRBJ1-2; cdr3_aa: CASSLLNNGADGYTF; cdr3_nt: TGTGCCAGCAGCCTCCTTAATAATGGGGCTGACGGCTACACCTTC
v_call: TRBV4-2; clone_size: .; d_call: TRBD1; j_call: TRBJ1-1; cdr3_aa: CASGSTGIGTEAFF; cdr3_nt: TGTGCCAGCGGATCGACAGGGATCGGAACTGAAGCTTTCTTT
v_call: TRBV28; clone_size: .; d_call: .; j_call: TRBJ2-5; cdr3_aa: CASSLTGRSSDF; cdr3_nt: TGTGCCAGCAGTTTAACAGGCCGATCGTCGGACTTC
v_call: TRBV25-1; clone_size: .; d_call: .; j_call: TRBJ2-2; cdr3_aa: CASSDGRGGTGELFF; cdr3_nt: TGTGCCAGCAGTGATGGCCGTGGCGGGACCGGGGAGCTGTTTTTT
v_call: TRBV12-3/TRBV12-4; clone_size: .; d_call: .; j_call: TRBJ2-5; cdr3_aa: CASSLGGTKTQYF; cdr3_nt: TGTGCCAGCAGTTTGGGGGGTACGAAGACCCAGTACTTC
v_call: TRBV28; clone_size: .; d_call: TRBD2; j_call: TRBJ2-3; cdr3_aa: CASSSPTSVADTQYF; cdr3_nt: TGTGCCAGCAGTTCCCCGACTAGCGTGGCAGATACGCAGTATTTT
v_call: TRBV5-1; clone_size: .; d_call: TRBD1; j_call: TRBJ2-5; cdr3_aa: CASSLASGQIQETQYF; cdr3_nt: TGCGCCAGCAGCTTGGCATCGGGACAGATTCAAGAGACCCAGTACTTC
v_call: TRBV4-2; clone_size: .; d_call: .; j_call: TRBJ2-1; cdr3_aa: CASSQARGSSYNEQFF; cdr3_nt: TGTGCCAGCAGCCAAGCACGGGGAAGCTCCTACAATGAGCAGTTCTTC
v_call: TRBV6-5; clone_size: .; d_call: .; j_call: TRBJ1-1; cdr3_aa: CASSYLLQGTEAFF; cdr3_nt: TGTGCCAGCAGTTACTTGTTGCAGGGGACTGAAGCTTTCTTT
v_call: TRBV3-1/TRBV3-2; clone_size: .; d_call: .; j_call: TRBJ2-1; cdr3_aa: CASSPLAGRNEQFF; cdr3_nt: TGTGCCAGCAGCCCCTTGGCAGGGCGGAATGAGCAGTTCTTC
v_call: TRBV5-5; clone_size: .; d_call: TRBD2; j_call: TRBJ2-2; cdr3_aa: CASSLVWGGSWLFF; cdr3_nt: TGTGCCAGCAGCTTGGTCTGGGGGGGATCGTGGCTGTTTTTT
v_call: TRBV2; clone_size: few; d_call: .; j_call: TRBJ1-5; cdr3_aa: CASSLIDQPQHF; cdr3_nt: TGTGCCAGCAGCCTCATAGATCAGCCCCAGCATTTT
v_call: TRBV5-1; clone_size: few; d_call: .; j_call: TRBJ1-4; cdr3_aa: CASSLGLRTNEKLFF; cdr3_nt: TGCGCCAGCAGCTTGGGACTCCGGACTAATGAAAAACTGTTTTTT
v_call: TRBV7-8; clone_size: once; d_call: .; j_call: TRBJ1-3; cdr3_aa: CASSSQTLSGNTIYF; cdr3_nt: TGTGCCAGCAGCAGTCAGACACTCTCTGGAAACACCATATATTTT
v_call: TRBV11-3; clone_size: .; d_call: TRBD2; j_call: TRBJ2-3; cdr3_aa: CASSLRGGLTDTQYF; cdr3_nt: TGTGCCAGCAGCTTGCGGGGGGGCCTCACAGATACGCAGTATTTT
v_call: TRBV5-4; clone_size: .; d_call: TRBD2; j_call: TRBJ2-5; cdr3_aa: CARPTARTTRGEETQYF; cdr3_nt: TGTGCCCGCCCCACCGCCCGGACTACGCGGGGGGAAGAGACCCAGTACTTC
v_call: TRBV10-3; clone_size: .; d_call: .; j_call: TRBJ1-6; cdr3_aa: CAISESTQGPISPLHF; cdr3_nt: TGTGCCATCAGTGAGTCTACACAGGGCCCTATTTCACCCCTCCACTTT